The rows below give T cell receptor beta chains drawn from one sample of a study of blood T cell repertoires in COVID-19. Profiling relied on immunoSEQ multiplex PCR, and the TCRdb table lists in-frame clones only, not all of them. The sample lists 180,000 or so clones, more than 75% occurring once. Material for sequencing was peripheral blood. The receptors stem from an older person with COVID-19, enrolled during active disease. CDR3s include the opening cysteine and the closing phenylalanine or tryptophan. D genes are given only for firm matches. Only part of the rows carry a size: once, few, many, or a class if the clone is expanded.

>NA|TRBJ2-7|TRBV5-4|TRBD2
CASSLDGTSGRARHEQYF
TGTGCCAGCAGCTTGGATGGGACTAGCGGGAGGGCCAGGCACGAGCAGTACTTC
>NA|TRBJ2-3|TRBV5-4|NA
CASSLRRLPPSDTQYF
TGTGCCAGCAGCTTGAGAAGACTACCCCCTTCAGATACGCAGTATTTT
>NA|TRBJ1-4|TRBV27|TRBD1
CASSYQGANEKLFF
TGTGCCAGCAGTTATCAGGGGGCTAATGAAAAACTGTTTTTT
>NA|TRBJ1-2|TRBV3-1/TRBV3-2|TRBD1
CASSFKGRDRVHGYTF
TGTGCCAGCAGCTTCAAAGGCCGGGACAGGGTACATGGCTACACCTTC
>NA|TRBJ2-2|TRBV6-2/TRBV6-3|NA
CASSYGTGPTGELFF
TGTGCCAGCAGTTACGGTACAGGCCCGACCGGGGAGCTGTTTTTT
>NA|TRBJ1-2|TRBV20-1|NA
CSASLGGAYGYTF
TGCAGTGCTAGTCTGGGGGGAGCCTATGGCTACACCTTC
>NA|TRBJ1-5|TRBV2|NA
CASSVQGNQPQHF
TGTGCCAGCAGTGTGCAGGGCAATCAGCCCCAGCATTTT
>once|TRBJ2-2|TRBV2|NA
CASSEIRGSGELFF
TGTGCCAGCAGTGAAATAAGGGGGAGCGGGGAGCTGTTTTTT
>NA|TRBJ1-6|TRBV5-1|NA
CASQGTSSYNSPLHF
TGCGCCAGTCAGGGGACAAGCTCCTATAATTCACCCCTCCACTTT
>NA|TRBJ2-1|TRBV6-2/TRBV6-3|TRBD1
CASSYSMDRVVNEQFF
TGTGCCAGCAGTTACTCGATGGACAGGGTGGTCAATGAGCAGTTCTTC
>once|TRBJ2-7|TRBV3-1/TRBV3-2|TRBD2
CASSQGGTSYEQYF
TGTGCCAGCAGCCAAGGAGGGACTAGCTACGAGCAGTACTTC
>NA|TRBJ2-2|TRBV29-1|TRBD1
CSVGPGQGITGELFF
TGCAGCGTGGGGCCGGGACAGGGGATTACCGGGGAGCTGTTTTTT
>NA|TRBJ1-4|TRBV5-5|NA
CASSRLGGTNQNEKLFF
TGTGCCAGCAGCCGACTCGGGGGAACCAACCAAAATGAAAAACTGTTTTTT
>NA|TRBJ1-2|TRBV28|NA
CASSLRGHGYTF
TGTGCCAGCAGTTTAAGGGGTCATGGCTACACCTTC
>few|TRBJ2-2|TRBV7-2|TRBD1
CASNARDRGPGELFF
TGTGCCAGCAACGCCCGGGACAGGGGCCCCGGGGAGCTGTTTTTT
>NA|TRBJ2-7|TRBV6-1|NA
CASSEAFAYEQYF
TGTGCCAGCAGTGAAGCCTTCGCCTACGAGCAGTACTTC
>once|TRBJ2-5|TRBV4-2|NA
CASSNRDGGRETQYF
TGTGCCAGCTCCAACCGGGACGGGGGTCGAGAGACCCAGTACTTC
>NA|TRBJ2-2|TRBV7-7|TRBD1
CASSSLTGISTGELFF
TGTGCCAGCAGCTCTTTGACAGGGATCAGCACCGGGGAGCTGTTTTTT
>NA|TRBJ2-7|TRBV30|NA
CAWSVVGGGEQYF
TGTGCCTGGAGTGTAGTGGGAGGAGGAGAGCAGTACTTC
>NA|TRBJ2-1|TRBV5-1|NA
CASRRGGIYNEQFF
TGCGCCAGCAGGAGGGGGGGAATTTACAATGAGCAGTTCTTC
>NA|TRBJ2-5|TRBV3-1/TRBV3-2|NA
CASSRTAYQETQYF
TGTGCCAGCAGCCGGACAGCGTACCAAGAGACCCAGTACTTC
>NA|TRBJ2-1|TRBV18|NA
CASSPRTVIYNEQFF
TGTGCCAGCTCACCAAGGACAGTGATTTACAATGAGCAGTTCTTC
>NA|TRBJ1-2|TRBV20-1|TRBD1
CSAEGARGYTF
TGCAGTGCTGAGGGGGCGAGGGGCTACACCTTC
>NA|TRBJ2-3|TRBV10-3|TRBD2
CAILAGGTDTQYF
TGTGCCATCCTAGCGGGGGGGACGGATACGCAGTATTTT
>NA|TRBJ1-5|TRBV15|NA
CATSRDLVIGGNQPQHF
TGTGCCACCAGCAGAGATCTCGTTATAGGGGGCAATCAGCCCCAGCATTTT
>once|TRBJ1-2|TRBV30|NA
CAWRGRPNYGYTF
TGTGCCTGGAGGGGCAGACCCAACTATGGCTACACCTTC
>NA|TRBJ2-1|TRBV7-9|TRBD2
CASSRLAGVGNEQFF
TGTGCCAGCAGCCGACTAGCGGGAGTCGGGAATGAGCAGTTCTTC
>once|TRBJ2-2|TRBV4-3|TRBD2
CASSLRGGTGELFF
TGCGCCAGCAGCCTTCGCGGGGGCACCGGGGAGCTGTTTTTT
>NA|TRBJ2-3|TRBV10-3|NA
CAISVLSGSSTDTQYF
TGTGCCATCAGTGTACTTAGCGGCTCTAGCACAGATACGCAGTATTTT
>NA|TRBJ1-3|TRBV5-6|NA
CASSVTDRSGNTIYF
TGTGCCAGCAGCGTAACGGACAGATCTGGAAACACCATATATTTT
>NA|TRBJ1-6|TRBV30|NA
CAWRRQYNSPLHF
TGTGCCTGGAGGAGGCAGTATAATTCACCCCTCCACTTT
>NA|TRBJ2-1|TRBV5-1|NA
CASSFGGTGASNEQFF
TGCGCCAGCAGCTTCGGGGGGACAGGTGCCTCTAATGAGCAGTTCTTC
>NA|TRBJ1-4|TRBV9|NA
CASSLGLGNEKLFF
TGTGCCAGCAGCTTGGGACTCGGGAATGAAAAACTGTTTTTT
>NA|TRBJ2-5|TRBV4-2|TRBD1
CASSPGPGEGTGMILGQETQYF
TGTGCCAGCAGCCCGGGTCCGGGTGAGGGGACAGGCATGATACTGGGGCAAGAGACCCAGTACTTC
>NA|TRBJ2-7|TRBV2|NA
CASSLGHTTVYEQYF
TGTGCCAGCAGTCTGGGACACACCACAGTCTACGAGCAGTACTTC
>NA|TRBJ2-5|TRBV27|TRBD1
CASRITGQGVAKTQYF
TGTGCCAGCAGGATTACTGGACAGGGGGTTGCAAAGACCCAGTACTTC
>once|TRBJ2-1|TRBV9|NA
CASSPGGGGISYNEQFF
TGTGCCAGCAGCCCCGGGGGCGGGGGTATCTCCTACAATGAGCAGTTCTTC
>NA|TRBJ2-3|TRBV7-2|TRBD2
CASSPLTSGTDTQYF
TGTGCCAGCAGCCCCCTGACTAGCGGCACAGATACGCAGTATTTT